This T cell receptor (beta chain) was recovered during a study of blood T cell repertoires in COVID-19. Study context: From the United States, Italy and Spain came samples of acute and convalescent COVID-19. PBMCs, B-cell-depleted T cells, or T cells were the source of the cDNA or gDNA that made up the material.

Authors' analysis steps: Amplification of reference gene primers was used by the study to estimate nucleated cell counts. This table comes from immunoSEQ multiplex PCR, and its TCRdb copy is limited to in-frame clones, with some not included. For V, J and clone size, that table is used; D and trimming come from the DNA. The top ten hold 4.2% of the sample, which has 250,000 to 300,000 clones, approximately 80% seen once. The CDR3 runs to 16 residues. Trimming left V 3 bases short and J 0 bases short, with 12 bases between. Germline V gene data show CDR1 as MNHNS and CDR2 as SASEGT. Sequencing was carried out using peripheral blood. This TCR was recovered from a man aged 60 to 75 with acute or convalescent COVID-19. The chain links TRBV6-1 to TRBJ1-3, with D possibly being TRBD1 (6 bases). The CDR3 DNA follows: TGTGCCAGCAGTGACCCACAGGGATCCTCTGGAAACACCATATATTTT. This encodes CASSDPQGSSGNTIYF.